The 5 T cell receptor beta chains reported below all come from one sample, sequenced in a study of regulatory and conventional T cells in RAG deficiency. The method was immunoSEQ multiplex PCR; TCRdb's version includes in-frame clones alone and lacks a portion of them. The sample consists of 25,000 to 35,000 clones, around 90% of them appearing once. This same sample was also part of a study on regulatory T cells. Turning to that study: Primers: 52 TRBV forward and 13 TRBJ reverse.

The sample consisted of CD8+ T cells sorted from blood. Every receptor here comes from a human donor in good health.

V gene TRBV11-3 combines with J gene TRBJ1-1; TRBD1 might be the D (5 bases). V shed 5 bases and J shed 1 base, with 8 bases lying between them. The V gene's germline CDR1 is SGHNT and CDR2 YENEEA. This CDR3 spans 13 amino acids. For the CDR3, the DNA is TGTGCCAGCAGCAGTAGGGGGAACACTGAAGCTTTCTTT. Amino acids: CASSSRGNTEAFF.

The genes are TRBV28 and TRBJ2-3; 10 nucleotides agree with TRBD2. The CDR3 totals 18 residues. The junction had 10 bases not matched to a gene; V was cut back by 4 bases and J by 0 bases. Germline CDR1 is MDHEN and CDR2 is SYDVKM. The CDR3 loop is CASSSTLAGLSSTDTQYF. CDR3 in DNA: TGTGCCAGCAGTTCAACACTAGCGGGGTTATCTAGCACAGATACGCAGTATTTT. Drawing the rest from reference TRBV28 and TRBJ2-3, the complete variable domain is DVKVTQSSRYLVKRTGEKVFLECVQDMDHENMFWYRQDPGLGLRLIYFSYDVKMKEKGDIPEGYSVSREKKERFSLILESASTNQTSMYLCASSSTLAGLSSTDTQYFGPGTRLTVL.

J is TRBJ2-7 and V is TRBV7-9; TRBD1 matches 9 bases. With 5 bases clipped from V and 7 bases from J, the junction kept 9 bases outside the gene matches. CDR3 length equals 14 residues. Germline V lookup: CDR1 SEHNR, CDR2 FQNEAQ (reference sequence). The DNA of the CDR3 is TGTGCCAGCAGCCCCAGGGACAGGGTTGGTGAGCAGTACTTC. This gives the protein CASSPRDRVGEQYF.

This chain joins TRBV6-6 and TRBJ1-5; TRBD1 might be the D (6 bases). The CDR3 is made up of 16 amino acids. CDR1 is MNHNY, CDR2 SVGAGI, per germline (reference sequence). The V and J ends lost 0 bases and 0 bases respectively, with 9 bases between them. For the CDR3, the DNA is TGTGCCAGCAGTTACTCGACAGGTTATAGCAATCAGCCCCAGCATTTT. Protein product: CASSYSTGYSNQPQHF.

V and J are TRBV29-1 and TRBJ1-2; D call uncertain. Per the germline V gene, CDR1 is SQVTM and CDR2 is ANQGSEA. This CDR3 comprises 14 residues. The V and J ends lost 5 bases and 4 bases respectively, with 17 bases between them. CDR3 protein: CSVLAGPSFYGYTF. The CDR3 nucleotides read TGCAGCGTTCTGGCAGGACCCTCTTTCTATGGCTACACCTTC.